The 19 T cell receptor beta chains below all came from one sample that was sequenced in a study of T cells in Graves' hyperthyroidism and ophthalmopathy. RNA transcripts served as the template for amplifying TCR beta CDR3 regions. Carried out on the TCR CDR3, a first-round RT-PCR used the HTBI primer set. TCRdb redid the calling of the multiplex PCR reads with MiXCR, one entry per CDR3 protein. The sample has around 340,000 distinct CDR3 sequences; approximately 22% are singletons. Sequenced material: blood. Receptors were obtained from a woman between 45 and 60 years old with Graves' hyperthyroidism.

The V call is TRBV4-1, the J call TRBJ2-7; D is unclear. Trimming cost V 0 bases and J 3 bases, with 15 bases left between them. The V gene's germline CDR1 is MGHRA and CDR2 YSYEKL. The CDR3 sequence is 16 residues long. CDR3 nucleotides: TGCGCCAGCAGCCAAGATTTTGGATCCCCTCTCTACGAGCAGTACTTC. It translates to CASSQDFGSPLYEQYF.

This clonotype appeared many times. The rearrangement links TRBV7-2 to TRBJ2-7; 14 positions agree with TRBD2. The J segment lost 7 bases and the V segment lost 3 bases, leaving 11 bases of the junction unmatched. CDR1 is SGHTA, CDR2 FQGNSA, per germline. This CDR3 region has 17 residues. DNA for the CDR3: TGTGCCAGCAGCTTGACGAGGACTAGCGGGAGGAGAGGGGAGCAGTACTTC. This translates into CASSLTRTSGRRGEQYF.

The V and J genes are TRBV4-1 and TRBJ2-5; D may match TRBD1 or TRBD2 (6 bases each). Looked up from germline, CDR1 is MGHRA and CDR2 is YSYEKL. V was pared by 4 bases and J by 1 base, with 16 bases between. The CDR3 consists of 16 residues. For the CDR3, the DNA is TGCGCCAGCAGCCCCCCAGGGGAGGCTATCCAAGAGACCCAGTACTTC. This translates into CASSPPGEAIQETQYF.

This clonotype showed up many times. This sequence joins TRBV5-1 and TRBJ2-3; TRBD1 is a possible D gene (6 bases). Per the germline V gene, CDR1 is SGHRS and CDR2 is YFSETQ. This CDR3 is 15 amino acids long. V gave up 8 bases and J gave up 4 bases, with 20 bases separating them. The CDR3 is CASANQRTGSDTQYF. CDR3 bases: TGCGCCAGTGCCAACCAAAGAACAGGGTCAGATACGCAGTATTTT.

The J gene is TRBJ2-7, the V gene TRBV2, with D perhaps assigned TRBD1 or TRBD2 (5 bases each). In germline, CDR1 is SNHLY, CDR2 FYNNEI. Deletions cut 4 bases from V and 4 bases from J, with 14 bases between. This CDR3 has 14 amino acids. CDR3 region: CASSAAGTSYEQYF. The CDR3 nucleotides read TGTGCCAGCAGTGCCGCCGGGACCTCATACGAGCAGTACTTC.

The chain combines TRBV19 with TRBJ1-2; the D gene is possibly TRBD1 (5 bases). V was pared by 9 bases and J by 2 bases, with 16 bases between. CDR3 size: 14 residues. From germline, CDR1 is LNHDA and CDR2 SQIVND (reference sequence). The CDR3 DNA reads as TGTGCCAGCAGGGTCGCTGCTGGGAACTATGGCTACACCTTC. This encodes CASRVAAGNYGYTF.

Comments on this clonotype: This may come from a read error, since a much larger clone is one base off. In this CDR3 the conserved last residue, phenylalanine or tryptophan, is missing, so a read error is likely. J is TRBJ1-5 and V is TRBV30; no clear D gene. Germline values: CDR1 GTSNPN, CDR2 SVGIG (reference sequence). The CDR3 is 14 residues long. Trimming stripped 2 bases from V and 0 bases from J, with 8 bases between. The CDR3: CAWSRWNSNQPQHL. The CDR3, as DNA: TGTGCCTGGAGTAGGTGGAATAGCAATCAGCCCCAGCATCTT.

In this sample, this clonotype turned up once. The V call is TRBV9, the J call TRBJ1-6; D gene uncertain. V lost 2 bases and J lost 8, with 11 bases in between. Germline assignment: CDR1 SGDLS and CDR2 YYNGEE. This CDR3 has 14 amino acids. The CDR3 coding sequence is TGTGCCAGCAGCGTCCGGCCCGATGATTCACCCCTCCACTTT. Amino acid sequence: CASSVRPDDSPLHF.

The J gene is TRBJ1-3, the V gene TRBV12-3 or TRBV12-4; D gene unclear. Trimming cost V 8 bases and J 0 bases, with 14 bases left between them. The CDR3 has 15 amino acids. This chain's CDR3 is CASRLGLSSGNTIYF. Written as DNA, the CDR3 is TGTGCCAGCCGTCTCGGGTTATCCTCTGGAAACACCATATATTTT.

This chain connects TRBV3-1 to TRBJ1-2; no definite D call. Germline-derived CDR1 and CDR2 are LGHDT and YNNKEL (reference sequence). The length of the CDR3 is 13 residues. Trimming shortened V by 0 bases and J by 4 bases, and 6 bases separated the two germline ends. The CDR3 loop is CASSQEERYGYTF. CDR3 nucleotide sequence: TGTGCCAGCAGCCAAGAGGAACGCTATGGCTACACCTTC.

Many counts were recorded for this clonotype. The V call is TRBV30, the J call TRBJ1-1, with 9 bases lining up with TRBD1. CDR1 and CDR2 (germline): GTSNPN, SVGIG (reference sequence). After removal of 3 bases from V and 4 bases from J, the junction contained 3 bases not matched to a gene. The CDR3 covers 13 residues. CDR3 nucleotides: TGTGCCTGGAGAAGGACAGGGGCCACTGAAGCTTTCTTT. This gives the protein CAWRRTGATEAFF.

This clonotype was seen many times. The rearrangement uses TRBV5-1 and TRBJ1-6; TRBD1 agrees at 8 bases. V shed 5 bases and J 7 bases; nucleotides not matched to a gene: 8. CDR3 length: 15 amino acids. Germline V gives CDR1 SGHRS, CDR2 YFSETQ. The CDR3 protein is CASSVQGVGNSPLHF. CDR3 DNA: TGCGCCAGCAGTGTACAGGGGGTAGGGAATTCACCCCTCCACTTT.

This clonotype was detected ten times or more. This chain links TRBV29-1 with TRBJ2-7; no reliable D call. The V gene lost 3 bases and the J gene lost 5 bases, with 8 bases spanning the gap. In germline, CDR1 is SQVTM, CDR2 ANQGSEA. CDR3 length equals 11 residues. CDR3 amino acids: CSVDNFNEQYF. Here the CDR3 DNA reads TGCAGCGTTGACAACTTTAACGAGCAGTACTTC.

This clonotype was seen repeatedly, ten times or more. The CDR3 DNA sequence: TGTGCCAGCAGTTCACAGGGGAAATATGGCTACACCTTC. Protein sequence: CASSSQGKYGYTF. The chain has TRBV28 and TRBJ1-2, with 7 bases lining up with TRBD1. Per the germline V gene, CDR1 is MDHEN and CDR2 is SYDVKM. This CDR3 is built from 13 residues. V shed 4 bases and J 5 bases; nucleotides not matched to a gene: 4.

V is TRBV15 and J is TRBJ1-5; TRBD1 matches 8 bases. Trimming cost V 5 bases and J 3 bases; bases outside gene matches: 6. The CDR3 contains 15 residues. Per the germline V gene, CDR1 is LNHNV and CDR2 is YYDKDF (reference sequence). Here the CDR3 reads CATSRDRPPNQPQHF. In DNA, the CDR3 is TGTGCCACCAGCCGGGACAGGCCACCCAATCAGCCCCAGCATTTT.

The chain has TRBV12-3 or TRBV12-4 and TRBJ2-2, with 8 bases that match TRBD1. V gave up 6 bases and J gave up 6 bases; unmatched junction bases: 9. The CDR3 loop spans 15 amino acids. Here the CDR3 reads CASSPRTGSSGELFF. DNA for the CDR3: TGTGCCAGCAGCCCCCGGACAGGGTCTTCCGGGGAGCTGTTTTTT.

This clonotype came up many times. The CDR3 bases are TGTGCCAGCAATCGGGACAGGGCAAACTACGAGCAGTACTTC. It encodes CASNRDRANYEQYF. The chain is built from TRBV6-1 and TRBJ2-7; 9 bases agree with TRBD1. From germline, CDR1 is MNHNS and CDR2 SASEGT. The CDR3 consists of 14 residues. V gave up 7 bases and J gave up 3 bases; unmatched junction bases: 7.

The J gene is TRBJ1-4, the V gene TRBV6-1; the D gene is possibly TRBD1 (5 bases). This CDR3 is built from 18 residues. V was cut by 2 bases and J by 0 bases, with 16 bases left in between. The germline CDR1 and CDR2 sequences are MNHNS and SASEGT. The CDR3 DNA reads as TGTGCCAGCAGTGAAACCTGTTGTTGGGGGGCAACTAATGAAAAACTGTTTTTT. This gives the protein CASSETCCWGATNEKLFF.

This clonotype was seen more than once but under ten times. This CDR3 reads CASTSDRVGANEKLFF. CDR3 bases: TGTGCCAGCACCTCGGACAGGGTGGGCGCTAATGAAAAACTGTTTTTT. This chain uses TRBV7-3 with TRBJ1-4, with TRBD1 matching over 8 bases. The CDR3 runs 16 residues. The V gene end was trimmed by 7 bases and the J gene end by 3 bases; junction bases not matched to a gene: 10. Looked up from germline, CDR1 is SGHTA and CDR2 is FQGTGA.